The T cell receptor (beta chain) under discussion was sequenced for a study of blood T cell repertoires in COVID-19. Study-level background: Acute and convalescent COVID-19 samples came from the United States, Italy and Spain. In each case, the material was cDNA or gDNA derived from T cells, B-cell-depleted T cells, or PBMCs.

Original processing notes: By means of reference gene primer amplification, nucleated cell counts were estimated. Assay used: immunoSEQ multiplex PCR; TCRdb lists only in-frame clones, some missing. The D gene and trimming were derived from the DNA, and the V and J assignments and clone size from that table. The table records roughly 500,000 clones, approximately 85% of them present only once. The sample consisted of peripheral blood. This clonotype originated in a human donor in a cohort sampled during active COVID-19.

The CDR3 loop reads CASSYQYQETQYF. CDR3 DNA sequence: TGTGCCAGCAGCTACCAGTACCAAGAGACCCAGTACTTC. The rearrangement joins TRBV7-2 to TRBJ2-5; D not certain. The length of the CDR3 is 13 residues. The germline V gene has CDR1 SGHTA and CDR2 FQGNSA. Trimming removed 4 bases from V and 0 bases from J, with 6 bases in between.